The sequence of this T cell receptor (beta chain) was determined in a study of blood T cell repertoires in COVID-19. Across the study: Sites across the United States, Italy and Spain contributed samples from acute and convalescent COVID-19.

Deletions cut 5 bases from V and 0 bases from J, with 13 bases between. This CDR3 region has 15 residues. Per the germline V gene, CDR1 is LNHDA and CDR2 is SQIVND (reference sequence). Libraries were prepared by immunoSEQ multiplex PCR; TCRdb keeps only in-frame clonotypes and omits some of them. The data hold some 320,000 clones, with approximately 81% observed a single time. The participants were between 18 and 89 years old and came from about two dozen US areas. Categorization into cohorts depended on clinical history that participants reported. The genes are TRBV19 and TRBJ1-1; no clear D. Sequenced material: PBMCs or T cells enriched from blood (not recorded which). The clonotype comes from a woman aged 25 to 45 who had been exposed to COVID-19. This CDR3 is CASSPRTGMNTEAFF. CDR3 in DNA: TGTGCCAGTAGTCCACGGACGGGGATGAACACTGAAGCTTTCTTT. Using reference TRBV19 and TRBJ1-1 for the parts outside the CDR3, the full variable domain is DGGITQSPKYLFRKEGQNVTLSCEQNLNHDAMYWYRQDPGQGLRLIYYSQIVNDFQKGDIAEGYSVSREKKESFPLTVTSAQKNPTAFYLCASSPRTGMNTEAFFGQGTRLTVV.